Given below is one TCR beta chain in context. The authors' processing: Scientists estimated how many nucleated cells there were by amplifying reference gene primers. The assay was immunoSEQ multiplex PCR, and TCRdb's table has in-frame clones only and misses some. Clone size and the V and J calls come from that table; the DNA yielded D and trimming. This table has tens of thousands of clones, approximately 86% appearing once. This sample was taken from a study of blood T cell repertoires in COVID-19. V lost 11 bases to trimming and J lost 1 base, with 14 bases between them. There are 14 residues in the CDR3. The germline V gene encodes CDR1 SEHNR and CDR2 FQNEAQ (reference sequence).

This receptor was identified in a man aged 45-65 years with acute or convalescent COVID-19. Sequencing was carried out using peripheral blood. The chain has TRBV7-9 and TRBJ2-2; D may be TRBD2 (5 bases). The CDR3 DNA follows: TGTGCCGGCCGTGGGAGAAAGAACACCGGGGAGCTGTTTTTT. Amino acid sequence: CAGRGRKNTGELFF.